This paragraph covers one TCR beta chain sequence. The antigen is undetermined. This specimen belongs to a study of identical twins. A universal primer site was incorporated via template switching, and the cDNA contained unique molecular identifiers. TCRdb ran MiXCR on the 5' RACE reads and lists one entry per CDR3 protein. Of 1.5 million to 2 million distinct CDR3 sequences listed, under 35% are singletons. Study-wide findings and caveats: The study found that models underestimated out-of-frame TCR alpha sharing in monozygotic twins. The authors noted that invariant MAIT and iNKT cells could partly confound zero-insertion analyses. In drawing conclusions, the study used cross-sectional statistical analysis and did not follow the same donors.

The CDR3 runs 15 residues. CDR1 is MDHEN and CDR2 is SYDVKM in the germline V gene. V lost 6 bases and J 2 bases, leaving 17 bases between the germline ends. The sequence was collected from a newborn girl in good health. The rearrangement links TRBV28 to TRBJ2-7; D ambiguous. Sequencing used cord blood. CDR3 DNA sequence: TGTGCCAGCAGGTCTCTAGGTCTAAGCCCCTACGAGCAGTACTTC. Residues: CASRSLGLSPYEQYF. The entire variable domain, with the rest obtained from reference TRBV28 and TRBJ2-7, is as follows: DVKVTQSSRYLVKRTGEKVFLECVQDMDHENMFWYRQDPGLGLRLIYFSYDVKMKEKGDIPEGYSVSREKKERFSLILESASTNQTSMYLCASRSLGLSPYEQYFGPGTRLTVT.